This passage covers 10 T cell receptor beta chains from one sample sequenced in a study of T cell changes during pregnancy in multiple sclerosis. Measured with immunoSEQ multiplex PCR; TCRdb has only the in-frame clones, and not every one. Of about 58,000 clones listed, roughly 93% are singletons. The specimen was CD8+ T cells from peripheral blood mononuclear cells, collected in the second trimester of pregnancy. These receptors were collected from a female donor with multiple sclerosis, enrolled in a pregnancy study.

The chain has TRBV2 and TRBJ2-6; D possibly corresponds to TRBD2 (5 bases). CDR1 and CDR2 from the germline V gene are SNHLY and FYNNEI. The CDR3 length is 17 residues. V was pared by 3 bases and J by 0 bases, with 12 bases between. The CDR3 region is CASSEKELDSGANVLTF. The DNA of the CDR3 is TGTGCCAGCAGTGAGAAGGAACTAGACTCTGGGGCCAACGTCCTGACTTTC.

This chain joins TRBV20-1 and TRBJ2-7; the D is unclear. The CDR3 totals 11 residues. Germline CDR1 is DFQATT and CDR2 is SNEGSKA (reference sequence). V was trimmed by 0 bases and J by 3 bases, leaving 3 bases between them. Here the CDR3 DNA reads TGCAGTGCTAGAGATAGCTACGAGCAGTACTTC. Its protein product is CSARDSYEQYF.

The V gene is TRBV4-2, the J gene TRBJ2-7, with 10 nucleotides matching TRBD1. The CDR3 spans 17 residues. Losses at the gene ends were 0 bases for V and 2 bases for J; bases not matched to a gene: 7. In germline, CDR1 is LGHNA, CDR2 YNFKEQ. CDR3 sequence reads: CASSQDLGTGVTYEQYF. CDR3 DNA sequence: TGTGCCAGCAGCCAAGATCTCGGGACAGGGGTTACCTACGAGCAGTACTTC.

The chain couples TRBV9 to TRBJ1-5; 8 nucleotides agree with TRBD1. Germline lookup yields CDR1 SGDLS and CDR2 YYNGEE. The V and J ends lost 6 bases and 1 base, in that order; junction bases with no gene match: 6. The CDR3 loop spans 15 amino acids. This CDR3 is CASTPTGASNQPQHF. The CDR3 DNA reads TGTGCCAGCACCCCGACAGGGGCGAGCAATCAGCCCCAGCATTTT.

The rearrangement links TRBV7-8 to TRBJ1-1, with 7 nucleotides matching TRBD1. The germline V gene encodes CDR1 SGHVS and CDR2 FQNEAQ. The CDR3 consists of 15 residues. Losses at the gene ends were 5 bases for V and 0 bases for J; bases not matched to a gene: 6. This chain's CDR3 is CASSERQGVNTEAFF. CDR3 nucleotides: TGTGCCAGCAGCGAGAGACAGGGTGTGAACACTGAAGCTTTCTTT.

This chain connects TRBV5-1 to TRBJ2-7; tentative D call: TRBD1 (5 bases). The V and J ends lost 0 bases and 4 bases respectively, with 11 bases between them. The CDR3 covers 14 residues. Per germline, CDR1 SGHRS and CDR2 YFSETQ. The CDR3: CASSLGSGQYEQYF. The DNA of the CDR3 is TGCGCCAGCAGCTTGGGTTCAGGGCAGTACGAGCAGTACTTC.

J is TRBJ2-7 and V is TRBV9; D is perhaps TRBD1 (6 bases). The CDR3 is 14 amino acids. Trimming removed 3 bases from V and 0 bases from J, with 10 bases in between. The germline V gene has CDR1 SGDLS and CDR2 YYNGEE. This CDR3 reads CASSGGHFSYEQYF. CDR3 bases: TGTGCCAGCAGCGGGGGACATTTCTCCTACGAGCAGTACTTC.

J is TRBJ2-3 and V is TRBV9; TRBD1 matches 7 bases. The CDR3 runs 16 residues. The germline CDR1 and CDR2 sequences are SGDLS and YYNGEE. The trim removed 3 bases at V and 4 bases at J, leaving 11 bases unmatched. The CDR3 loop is CASSEQGYGKADTQYF. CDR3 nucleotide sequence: TGTGCCAGCAGCGAACAGGGGTACGGGAAGGCAGATACGCAGTATTTT.

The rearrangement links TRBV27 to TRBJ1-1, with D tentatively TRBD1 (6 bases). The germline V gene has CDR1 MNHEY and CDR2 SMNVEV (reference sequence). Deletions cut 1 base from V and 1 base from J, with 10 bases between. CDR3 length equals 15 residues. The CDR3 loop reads CASSLLKGQNTEAFF. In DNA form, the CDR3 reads TGTGCCAGCAGTTTATTGAAGGGACAGAACACTGAAGCTTTCTTT.

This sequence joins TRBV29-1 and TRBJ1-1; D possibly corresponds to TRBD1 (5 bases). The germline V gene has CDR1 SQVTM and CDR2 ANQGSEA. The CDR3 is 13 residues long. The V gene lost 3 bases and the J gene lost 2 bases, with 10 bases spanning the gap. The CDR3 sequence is CSVEGPGNTEAFF. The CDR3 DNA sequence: TGCAGCGTTGAGGGGCCAGGCAACACTGAAGCTTTCTTT.